This is a list of T cell receptor beta chains from one sample in a study of lymphopenia after photon versus proton radiotherapy. Sequenced by immunoSEQ multiplex PCR; TCRdb stores in-frame clones only, minus some. The data contain fewer than 35,000 clones, 90% of them singletons. The source was peripheral blood, collected from a patient treated with photon-based radiotherapy. These TCRs come from a woman between 50 and 59 years old with pancreatic cancer. CDR3s include the opening cysteine and the closing phenylalanine or tryptophan. Each record gives: J gene, clone size, V gene, CDR3 length, D gene, CDR3 DNA, CDR3 protein. The D gene is left open where the match is weak. The listing skips clone size in some rows; elsewhere it reads once, few, many or a size class.

J gene: TRBJ1-6; clone size: -; V gene: TRBV2; CDR3 length: 14; D gene: -; CDR3 DNA: TGTGCCAGCAGAAGGCCGGAAGAGGTCTCACCCCTCCACTTT; CDR3 protein: CASRRPEEVSPLHF
J gene: TRBJ2-2; clone size: -; V gene: TRBV7-3; CDR3 length: 17; D gene: TRBD1; CDR3 DNA: TGTGCCAGCAGCTTAATTGGACAGGCATCGAACACCGGGGAGCTGTTTTTT; CDR3 protein: CASSLIGQASNTGELFF
J gene: TRBJ1-5; clone size: -; V gene: TRBV4-3; CDR3 length: 15; D gene: -; CDR3 DNA: TGCGCCAGCAGCCCGTCCTGGACGGTAAATCAGGCCCAGCATTTT; CDR3 protein: CASSPSWTVNQAQHF
J gene: TRBJ1-3; clone size: -; V gene: TRBV5-1; CDR3 length: 15; D gene: TRBD1; CDR3 DNA: TGCGCCAGCAGCCTTACAGGGGGAGGGTTCAACACCATATATTTT; CDR3 protein: CASSLTGGGFNTIYF
J gene: TRBJ2-5; clone size: once; V gene: TRBV5-4; CDR3 length: 14; D gene: -; CDR3 DNA: TGTGCCAGCAGGGGGGGGGCTAGCCAAGAGACCCAGTACTTC; CDR3 protein: CASRGGASQETQYF
J gene: TRBJ1-5; clone size: -; V gene: TRBV19; CDR3 length: 14; D gene: -; CDR3 DNA: TGTGCCAGTAGATCTCCGGGGAGCAATCAGCCCCAGCATTTT; CDR3 protein: CASRSPGSNQPQHF
J gene: TRBJ1-2; clone size: -; V gene: TRBV28; CDR3 length: 15; D gene: -; CDR3 DNA: TGTGCCAGCAGTCTGGACGGAAAAGCTAACTATGGCTACACCTTC; CDR3 protein: CASSLDGKANYGYTF
J gene: TRBJ1-2; clone size: -; V gene: TRBV28; CDR3 length: 17; D gene: TRBD1; CDR3 DNA: TGTGCCAGCAGTTTGGGGTGGGACAGGGGGAGGATGGATGGCTACACCTTC; CDR3 protein: CASSLGWDRGRMDGYTF
J gene: TRBJ2-5; clone size: -; V gene: TRBV6-6; CDR3 length: 14; D gene: -; CDR3 DNA: TGTGCCAGCAGTTACTCGAGCCTCCAAGAGACCCAGTACTTC; CDR3 protein: CASSYSSLQETQYF
J gene: TRBJ1-2; clone size: -; V gene: TRBV27; CDR3 length: 20; D gene: -; CDR3 DNA: TGTGCCAGCAGCCCTGGTGGGGGACTCGGGGGGCACGACAACCTGGATGGCTACACCTTC; CDR3 protein: CASSPGGGLGGHDNLDGYTF
J gene: TRBJ2-5; clone size: -; V gene: TRBV5-1; CDR3 length: 16; D gene: TRBD2; CDR3 DNA: TGCGCCAGCAGCTTGGGGACTAGTGTGTCCCAAGAGACCCAGTACTTC; CDR3 protein: CASSLGTSVSQETQYF
J gene: TRBJ2-1; clone size: -; V gene: TRBV6-1; CDR3 length: 14; D gene: TRBD2; CDR3 DNA: TGTGCCAGCAGCGGGACTAGCGGGAGGTATGAGCAGTTCTTC; CDR3 protein: CASSGTSGRYEQFF
J gene: TRBJ2-1; clone size: once; V gene: TRBV29-1; CDR3 length: 16; D gene: TRBD2; CDR3 DNA: TGCAGCGTTGAAGGGACTAGCGGGCCCTCCTACAATGAGCAGTTCTTC; CDR3 protein: CSVEGTSGPSYNEQFF
J gene: TRBJ2-6; clone size: -; V gene: TRBV25-1; CDR3 length: 18; D gene: -; CDR3 DNA: TGTGCCAGCAGTCTGGGAGGAGACGGACAAAGTCGGGCCAACGTCCTGACTTTC; CDR3 protein: CASSLGGDGQSRANVLTF
J gene: TRBJ2-6; clone size: -; V gene: TRBV9; CDR3 length: 14; D gene: -; CDR3 DNA: TGTGCCAGCAGCGGCGAAACTGGGGCCAACGTCCTGACTTTC; CDR3 protein: CASSGETGANVLTF
J gene: TRBJ1-2; clone size: -; V gene: TRBV4-3; CDR3 length: 14; D gene: -; CDR3 DNA: TGCGCCAGCAGCCAAGGGTTAGGGGACTATGGCTACACCTTC; CDR3 protein: CASSQGLGDYGYTF
J gene: TRBJ2-5; clone size: once; V gene: TRBV19; CDR3 length: 15; D gene: TRBD2; CDR3 DNA: TGTGCCAGTAGTACTGGACTAGCGGGAAGACAGACCCAGTACTTC; CDR3 protein: CASSTGLAGRQTQYF